Below are 31 T cell receptor beta chains sequenced from a single sample in a study of blood T cell repertoires in COVID-19. The protocol was immunoSEQ multiplex PCR, while the TCRdb copy is restricted to in-frame clones and leaves out a portion. This table has 250,000 to 350,000 clones, around 90% appearing once. Sequences were obtained from peripheral blood. The receptors come from a woman between 45 and 65 years old who had recovered from COVID-19.

The chain links TRBV7-2 to TRBJ1-2; 9 nucleotides line up with TRBD1. J lost 3 bases, V lost 5 bases, and 7 bases had no gene match. The V gene's germline CDR1 is SGHTA and CDR2 FQGNSA. This CDR3 spans 15 amino acids. The CDR3 coding sequence is TGTGCCAGCAGCCCGAGGACAGGGGCCGACTATGGCTACACCTTC. It codes for CASSPRTGADYGYTF.

V and J are TRBV25-1 and TRBJ2-1, with D perhaps matching TRBD1 (5 bases). Germline loops: CDR1 MGHDK, CDR2 SYGVNS. CDR3 length: 14 residues. Trimming stripped 8 bases from V and 2 bases from J, with 13 bases between. DNA of the CDR3: TGTGCCAGCGCGACAGAAAGAGCCTACAATGAGCAGTTCTTC. Protein sequence: CASATERAYNEQFF.

The rearrangement uses TRBV3-1 (or the pseudogene TRBV3-2) and TRBJ2-7; perhaps TRBD2 as D (6 bases). The germline V gene encodes CDR1 LGHDT and CDR2 YNNKEL (reference sequence). The CDR3 covers 16 residues. V was shortened by 3 bases and J by 3 bases, with 18 bases between the two germline ends. This CDR3 is CASSQGGGNRGYEQYF. The DNA of the CDR3 is TGTGCCAGCAGCCAGGGTGGAGGGAACCGGGGCTACGAGCAGTACTTC.

V and J are TRBV6-5 and TRBJ2-6; D ambiguous. Trimming stripped 0 bases from V and 3 bases from J, with 6 bases between. The CDR3 totals 15 residues. Germline CDR1 and CDR2: MNHEY and SVGAGI. This CDR3 reads CASSYSRGGANVLTF. As DNA, the CDR3 is TGTGCCAGCAGTTACTCTCGCGGTGGGGCCAACGTCCTGACTTTC.

J is TRBJ2-3 and V is TRBV9, with 15 bases fitting TRBD2. V trimming: 4 bases; J trimming: 3 bases; junction bases outside the gene matches: 9. The length of the CDR3 is 18 residues. The germline V gene has CDR1 SGDLS and CDR2 YYNGEE. The CDR3 region has the DNA TGTGCCAGCAGCCCCTTGTACGGGACTAGCGGGAGGACAGATACGCAGTATTTT. Translation gives CASSPLYGTSGRTDTQYF.

Points on this clone: At the DNA level, this CDR3 is encoded by other sequences in the same sample as well. V and J are TRBV7-9 and TRBJ1-1; 9 bases fit TRBD1. V shed 5 bases, J shed 4 bases, and the junction held 8 bases outside the gene matches. The CDR3 has 15 residues. Germline CDR1 reads SEHNR; CDR2 reads FQNEAQ (reference sequence). CDR3 coding DNA: TGTGCCAGCAGCCTCACAGGGGGCTTGAGCACTGAAGCTTTCTTT. Protein: CASSLTGGLSTEAFF.

V and J are TRBV7-2 and TRBJ2-1, with 9 positions matching TRBD2. Germline values: CDR1 SGHTA, CDR2 FQGNSA. The CDR3 has 15 amino acids. The trim removed 7 bases at V and 6 bases at J, leaving 10 bases unmatched. CDR3 amino acids: CASTLAGGPFNEQFF. In nucleotides, the CDR3 is TGTGCCAGCACCCTGGCGGGAGGGCCTTTCAATGAGCAGTTCTTC.

This chain joins TRBV5-6 and TRBJ2-7; D might be TRBD1 (7 bases). CDR1 is SGHDT, CDR2 YYEEEE, per germline. This CDR3 is 14 amino acids long. V was trimmed by 4 bases and J by 4 bases, leaving 15 bases between them. The CDR3 DNA follows: TGTGCCAGCAGCCCCTCGACAGGGAGGTACGAGCAGTACTTC. Translated, it gives CASSPSTGRYEQYF. The full variable domain, with the rest looked up from reference TRBV5-6 and TRBJ2-7, is DAGVTQSPTHLIKTRGQQVTLRCSPKSGHDTVSWYQQALGQGPQFIFQYYEEEERQRGNFPDRFSGHQFPNYSSELNVNALLLGDSALYLCASSPSTGRYEQYFGPGTRLTVT.

V gene TRBV19 combines with J gene TRBJ1-4; 8 bases fit TRBD1. The CDR3 is 16 amino acids. The ends lost 2 bases at V and 6 bases at J; junction bases unmatched: 8. Germline CDR1 reads LNHDA; CDR2 reads SQIVND (reference sequence). The CDR3 nucleotides read TGTGCCAGTAGTATAAGCGGCCGGACAGGGTATGAAAAACTGTTTTTT. It yields the protein CASSISGRTGYEKLFF.

The rearrangement links TRBV29-1 to TRBJ1-2; TRBD1 might be the D (5 bases). With 7 bases removed from V and 8 bases from J, the gap between germline ends came to 20 bases. The CDR3 has 13 residues. Germline V gene sequence: CDR1 SQVTM, CDR2 ANQGSEA. Here the CDR3 DNA reads TGCAGCGGGCGATCAGGGATGGTAGAAGGCTACACCTTC. Translating gives CSGRSGMVEGYTF.

This clone was detected only once. The rearrangement links TRBV6-2 or TRBV6-3 to TRBJ1-1; the D is unclear. Trimming pared 5 bases from V and 0 bases from J, leaving 7 bases between. This CDR3 contains 13 residues. Germline V gives CDR1 MNHEY, CDR2 SVGEGT. CDR3 nucleotides: TGTGCCAGCAGTGAGCCGGTGAACACTGAAGCTTTCTTT. Its protein is CASSEPVNTEAFF.

This chain joins TRBV7-9 and TRBJ1-2, with 7 bases that match TRBD1. The CDR3 has 15 residues. Unmatched junction bases numbered 10, after V lost 7 bases and J lost 2 bases. Germline assignment: CDR1 SEHNR and CDR2 FQNEAQ (reference sequence). The CDR3 region is CASNRGTESNYGYTF. The CDR3 DNA reads TGTGCCAGCAACCGGGGGACAGAATCCAACTATGGCTACACCTTC.

This clone was observed a handful of times. This rearrangement joins TRBV5-6 to TRBJ2-7, with D unclear. The ends were cut back, 1 base at V and 2 bases at J, with 10 bases in the middle. The CDR3 totals 14 residues. Germline V gene lookup returns CDR1 SGHDT and CDR2 YYEEEE. This CDR3 reads CASSLTQAAYEQYF. The CDR3 coding sequence is TGTGCCAGCAGCTTGACTCAGGCAGCCTACGAGCAGTACTTC.

The chain is built from TRBV7-9 and TRBJ2-1, with a possible D match to TRBD1 (5 bases). Per the germline V gene, CDR1 is SEHNR and CDR2 is FQNEAQ (reference sequence). Trimming cost V 6 bases and J 7 bases, with 10 bases left between them. The CDR3 has 12 residues. The CDR3 nucleotides read TGTGCCAGCAGTCAGGGCAGGAATGAGCAGTTCTTC. Translating gives CASSQGRNEQFF.

This chain joins TRBV5-1 and TRBJ1-4; 7 nucleotides align to TRBD1. The CDR3 consists of 16 residues. J lost 2 bases, V lost 7 bases, and 11 bases had no gene match. From germline, CDR1 is SGHRS and CDR2 YFSETQ. The CDR3 sequence: CASAIQGMGTNEKLFF. The CDR3 DNA follows: TGCGCCAGCGCCATACAGGGGATGGGCACTAATGAAAAACTGTTTTTT.

The chain employs TRBV12-5 and TRBJ1-1, with a weak D call TRBD1 (6 bases). The CDR3 is made up of 14 amino acids. V lost 5 bases, J lost 1 base, and 11 bases lay in between. Germline V gene lookup returns CDR1 LGHNT and CDR2 FRNRAP. This CDR3 reads CASGPGQKNTEAFF. In nucleotides, the CDR3 is TGTGCTAGTGGTCCCGGACAGAAGAACACTGAAGCTTTCTTT.

The V call is TRBV7-9, the J call TRBJ1-4; a possible D gene is TRBD1 (5 bases). The CDR3 runs 12 residues. Germline CDR1 reads SEHNR; CDR2 reads FQNEAQ (reference sequence). V lost 5 bases to trimming and J lost 7 bases, with 8 bases between them. The CDR3 bases are TGTGCCAGCAGCCCAGACAGTGAAAAACTGTTTTTT. It encodes CASSPDSEKLFF.

A word on this clone: This sample includes further DNA sequences coding for the same CDR3. The rearrangement uses TRBV5-4 and TRBJ1-4, with D possibly TRBD1 on 5 matching bases. In germline, CDR1 is SGHNT, CDR2 YYREEE (reference sequence). This CDR3 is built from 14 residues. V was cut by 1 base and J by 2 bases, with 6 bases left in between. The CDR3 sequence is CASSLSGTNEKLFF. DNA for the CDR3: TGTGCCAGCAGCTTGTCAGGGACTAATGAAAAACTGTTTTTT.

Concerning this clone itself: The same CDR3 can be traced to other DNA sequences in this sample. This sequence joins TRBV5-4 and TRBJ1-5; TRBD1 matches at 9 bases. This CDR3 is built from 15 residues. The V and J ends lost 4 bases and 1 base, in that order; junction bases with no gene match: 3. Per the germline V gene, CDR1 is SGHNT and CDR2 is YYREEE (reference sequence). CDR3 bases: TGTGCCAGCAGCCCGGGACAGGGAAGCAATCAGCCCCAGCATTTT. Protein sequence: CASSPGQGSNQPQHF.

V gene TRBV5-1 combines with J gene TRBJ2-4; 7 nucleotides align to TRBD1. CDR3 length: 16 residues. Losses at the gene ends were 3 bases for V and 0 bases for J; bases not matched to a gene: 6. Germline CDR1 and CDR2: SGHRS and YFSETQ. The CDR3 loop is CASSWRQGVAKNIQYF. CDR3 DNA: TGCGCCAGCAGCTGGAGACAGGGCGTAGCCAAAAACATTCAGTACTTC. Combining the CDR3 with reference TRBV5-1 and TRBJ2-4 gives the whole variable domain KAGVTQTPRYLIKTRGQQVTLSCSPISGHRSVSWYQQTPGQGLQFLFEYFSETQRNKGNFPGRFSGRQFSNSRSEMNVSTLELGDSALYLCASSWRQGVAKNIQYFGAGTRLSVL.

The V gene is TRBV7-2, the J gene TRBJ2-7; TRBD1 agrees at 7 bases. The CDR3 loop spans 15 amino acids. Germline-derived CDR1 and CDR2 are SGHTA and FQGNSA. V shed 5 bases, J shed 1 base, and the junction held 8 bases outside the gene matches. The DNA for the CDR3 is TGTGCCAGCAGCGCCACGACAGGGCCATCCTACGAGCAGTACTTC. Protein sequence: CASSATTGPSYEQYF.

This clone was observed a single time. This chain connects TRBV9 to TRBJ1-1, with D uncertain. Germline lookup yields CDR1 SGDLS and CDR2 YYNGEE. This CDR3 spans 15 amino acids. Trimming shortened V by 3 bases and J by 4 bases, and 16 bases separated the two germline ends. The CDR3: CASSAQMAVGTEAFF. In nucleotides, the CDR3 is TGTGCCAGCAGCGCCCAAATGGCGGTGGGCACTGAAGCTTTCTTT.

The chain uses TRBV4-3 and TRBJ1-6; no reliable D call. V was pared by 0 bases and J by 11 bases, with 14 bases between. The CDR3 contains 15 residues. Per the germline V gene, CDR1 is LGHNA and CDR2 is YSLEER. CDR3 nucleotides: TGCGCCAGCAGCCAAGAGAGGATCGGGAGTGCACCCCTCCACTTT. Residues: CASSQERIGSAPLHF.

The chain uses TRBV7-9 and TRBJ2-3; D may be TRBD2 (6 bases). V lost 5 bases and J lost 0, with 15 bases in between. This CDR3 has 16 residues. Looked up from germline, CDR1 is SEHNR and CDR2 is FQNEAQ (reference sequence). The CDR3 DNA reads as TGTGCCAGCAGCCTCGGGACTTCCTCTAGCACAGATACGCAGTATTTT. Translated: CASSLGTSSSTDTQYF.

V gene TRBV3-1 (or the pseudogene TRBV3-2) combines with J gene TRBJ1-6, with D hard to call. This CDR3 comprises 15 residues. Germline CDR1 is LGHDT and CDR2 is YNNKEL (reference sequence). The germline V and J ends were trimmed by 1 base and 9 bases, with 13 bases remaining between them. CDR3 in DNA: TGTGCCAGCAGCCAAGTAGAGGGTGGCGGTTCACCCCTCCACTTT. Translated: CASSQVEGGGSPLHF.

The chain employs TRBV6-5 and TRBJ2-1; D remains ambiguous. Trimming took 6 bases from V and 0 from J, leaving 12 bases between them. CDR1 is MNHEY, CDR2 SVGAGI, per germline. The CDR3 has 15 amino acids. The CDR3 spells CASSSRLSSYNEQFF. CDR3 coding DNA: TGTGCCAGCAGCTCACGGTTGAGCTCCTACAATGAGCAGTTCTTC.

The rearrangement links TRBV25-1 to TRBJ1-2; D gene unclear. Germline assignment: CDR1 MGHDK and CDR2 SYGVNS. The CDR3 runs 11 residues. V was cut by 5 bases and J by 8 bases, with 9 bases left in between. The CDR3 is CASSLYGGYTF. The CDR3 coding sequence is TGTGCCAGCAGTTTATACGGGGGCTACACCTTC.

This clone has only a few counts. This chain links TRBV7-2 with TRBJ1-2, with D possibly TRBD1 on 5 matching bases. CDR1 and CDR2 from the germline V gene are SGHTA and FQGNSA. The germline V and J ends were trimmed by 5 bases and 8 bases, with 12 bases remaining between them. The CDR3 is 12 amino acids. DNA for the CDR3: TGTGCCAGCAGCACGCAGGGTTTGGGCTACACCTTC. It encodes CASSTQGLGYTF.

The genes are TRBV9 and TRBJ1-1; 11 bases fit TRBD1. The ends lost 3 bases at V and 6 bases at J; junction bases unmatched: 1. CDR1 is SGDLS and CDR2 is YYNGEE in the germline V gene. The CDR3 contains 13 residues. Written as DNA, the CDR3 is TGTGCCAGCAGCGAGGGACAGGGGGCTGAAGCTTTCTTT. This codes for CASSEGQGAEAFF.

This chain connects TRBV6-1 to TRBJ1-5, with TRBD1 identical over 8 bases. The CDR3 runs 16 residues. CDR1 is MNHNS, CDR2 SASEGT, per germline. J lost 6 bases, V lost 2 bases, and 9 bases had no gene match. For the CDR3, the DNA is TGTGCCAGCAGTGAAAGGGGCAGGGGGCAAACTCAGCCCCAGCATTTT. This sequence encodes CASSERGRGQTQPQHF.

This chain links TRBV30 with TRBJ1-2, with D perhaps TRBD1 (6 bases). This CDR3 is built from 13 residues. Germline lookup yields CDR1 GTSNPN and CDR2 SVGIG (reference sequence). V lost 4 bases and J 7 bases, leaving 16 bases between the germline ends. CDR3 amino acids: CAWTIQGSRGYTF. The CDR3 bases are TGTGCCTGGACCATACAGGGAAGTCGTGGCTACACCTTC.